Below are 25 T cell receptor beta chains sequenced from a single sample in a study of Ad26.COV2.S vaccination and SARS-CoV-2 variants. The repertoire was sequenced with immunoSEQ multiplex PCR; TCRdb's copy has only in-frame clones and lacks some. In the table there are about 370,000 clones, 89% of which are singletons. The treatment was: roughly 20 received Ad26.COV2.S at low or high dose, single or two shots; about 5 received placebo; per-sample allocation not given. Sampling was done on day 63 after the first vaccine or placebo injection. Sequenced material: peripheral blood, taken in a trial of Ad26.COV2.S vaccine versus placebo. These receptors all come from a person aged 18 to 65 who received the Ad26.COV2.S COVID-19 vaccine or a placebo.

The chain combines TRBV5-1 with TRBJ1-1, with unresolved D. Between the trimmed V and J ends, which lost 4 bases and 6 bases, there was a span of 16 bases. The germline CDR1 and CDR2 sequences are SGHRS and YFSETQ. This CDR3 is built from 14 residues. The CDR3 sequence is CASSPGVQNPEAFF. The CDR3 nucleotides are TGCGCCAGCAGCCCTGGCGTGCAAAATCCTGAAGCTTTCTTT.

The CDR3 here is CASSLRSDGYTF. The CDR3 region has the DNA TGTGCCAGCTCACTCCGAAGCGATGGCTACACCTTC. This chain connects TRBV18 to TRBJ1-2; D gene unclear. Per germline, CDR1 KGHSH and CDR2 LQKENI. V lost 4 bases and J lost 6, with 9 bases in between. The CDR3 spans 12 residues.

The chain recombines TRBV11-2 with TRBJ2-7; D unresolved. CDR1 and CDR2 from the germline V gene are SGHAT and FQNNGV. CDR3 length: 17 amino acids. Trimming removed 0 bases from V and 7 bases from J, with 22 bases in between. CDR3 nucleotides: TGTGCCAGCAGCTTAGATCGTTTTGGGTCGTCGGAGAGGGAGCAGTACTTC. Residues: CASSLDRFGSSEREQYF.

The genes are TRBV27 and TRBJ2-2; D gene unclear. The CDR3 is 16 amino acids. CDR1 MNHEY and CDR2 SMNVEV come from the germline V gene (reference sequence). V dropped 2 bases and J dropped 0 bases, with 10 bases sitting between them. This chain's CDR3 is CASSLSIDTNTGELFF. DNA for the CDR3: TGTGCCAGCAGTTTAAGTATAGATACGAACACCGGGGAGCTGTTTTTT.

The CDR3 sequence: CASSIYGGTYNEQFF. The CDR3 DNA reads as TGTGCCAGCAGCATATATGGGGGGACCTACAATGAGCAGTTCTTC. V and J are TRBV7-6 and TRBJ2-1; the D gene is possibly TRBD2 (6 bases). Germline V gene data show CDR1 as SGHVS and CDR2 as FNYEAQ. Trimming shortened V by 5 bases and J by 2 bases, and 13 bases separated the two germline ends. The CDR3 spans 15 residues.

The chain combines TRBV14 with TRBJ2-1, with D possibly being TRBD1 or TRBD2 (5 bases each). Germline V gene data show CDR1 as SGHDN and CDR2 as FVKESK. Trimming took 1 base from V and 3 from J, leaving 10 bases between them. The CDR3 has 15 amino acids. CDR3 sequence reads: CASSQGGFIYNEQFF. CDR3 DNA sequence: TGTGCCAGCAGCCAAGGGGGGTTTATCTACAATGAGCAGTTCTTC.

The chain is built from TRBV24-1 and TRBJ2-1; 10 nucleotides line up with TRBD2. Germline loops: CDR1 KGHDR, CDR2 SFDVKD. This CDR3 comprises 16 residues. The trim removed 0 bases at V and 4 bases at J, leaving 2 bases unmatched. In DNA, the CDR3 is TGTGCCACCAGTGATTTGAGCGGGGGGGATTACAATGAGCAGTTCTTC. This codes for CATSDLSGGDYNEQFF.

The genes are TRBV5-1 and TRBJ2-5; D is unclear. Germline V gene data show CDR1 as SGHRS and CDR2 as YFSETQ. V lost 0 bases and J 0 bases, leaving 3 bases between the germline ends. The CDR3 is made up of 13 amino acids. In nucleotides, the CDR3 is TGCGCCAGCAGCTTGGGCTACCAAGAGACCCAGTACTTC. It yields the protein CASSLGYQETQYF.

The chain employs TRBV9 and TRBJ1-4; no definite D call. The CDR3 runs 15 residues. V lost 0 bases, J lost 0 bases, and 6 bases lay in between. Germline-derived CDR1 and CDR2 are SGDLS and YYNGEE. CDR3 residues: CASSVEGSTNEKLFF. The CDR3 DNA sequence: TGTGCCAGCAGCGTAGAAGGATCAACTAATGAAAAACTGTTTTTT.

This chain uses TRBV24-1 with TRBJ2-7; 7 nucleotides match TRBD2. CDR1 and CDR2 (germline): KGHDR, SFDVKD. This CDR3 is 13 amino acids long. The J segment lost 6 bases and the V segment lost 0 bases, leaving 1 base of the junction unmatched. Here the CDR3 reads CATSDLRGGEQYF. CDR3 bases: TGTGCCACCAGTGATTTGCGCGGGGGCGAGCAGTACTTC.

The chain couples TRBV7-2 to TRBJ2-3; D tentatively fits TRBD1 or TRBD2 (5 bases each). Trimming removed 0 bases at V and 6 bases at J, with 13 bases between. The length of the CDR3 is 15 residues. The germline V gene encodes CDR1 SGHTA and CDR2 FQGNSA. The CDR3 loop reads CASSLAQAWGDTQYF. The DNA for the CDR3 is TGTGCCAGCAGCTTAGCCCAGGCCTGGGGGGATACGCAGTATTTT. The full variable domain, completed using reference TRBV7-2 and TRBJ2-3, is GAGVSQSPSNKVTEKGKDVELRCDPISGHTALYWYRQSLGQGLEFLIYFQGNSAPDKSGLPSDRFSAERTGGSVSTLTIQRTQQEDSAVYLCASSLAQAWGDTQYFGPGTRLTVL.

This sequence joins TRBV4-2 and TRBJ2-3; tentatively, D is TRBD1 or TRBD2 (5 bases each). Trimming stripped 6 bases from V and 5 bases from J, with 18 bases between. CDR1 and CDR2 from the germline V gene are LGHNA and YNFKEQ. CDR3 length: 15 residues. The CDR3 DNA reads TGTGCCAGCAGTCTGGGGACGGGTGGAAGAGATACGCAGTATTTT. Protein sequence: CASSLGTGGRDTQYF.

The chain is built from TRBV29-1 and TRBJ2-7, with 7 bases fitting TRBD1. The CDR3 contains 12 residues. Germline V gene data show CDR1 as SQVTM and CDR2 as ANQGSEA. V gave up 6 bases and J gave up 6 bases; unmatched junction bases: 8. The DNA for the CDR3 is TGCAGCGTGACACAGGGGTCCCCCGAGCAGTACTTC. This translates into CSVTQGSPEQYF.

This CDR3 is CASSYSGTGGEAAFF. Here the CDR3 DNA reads TGTGCCAGCAGTTACTCGGGGACAGGGGGCGAAGCAGCTTTCTTT. The chain is built from TRBV6-5 and TRBJ1-1; 12 nucleotides align to TRBD1. Germline V gene data show CDR1 as MNHEY and CDR2 as SVGAGI. V gave up 0 bases and J gave up 10 bases; unmatched junction bases: 6. CDR3 length: 15 amino acids.

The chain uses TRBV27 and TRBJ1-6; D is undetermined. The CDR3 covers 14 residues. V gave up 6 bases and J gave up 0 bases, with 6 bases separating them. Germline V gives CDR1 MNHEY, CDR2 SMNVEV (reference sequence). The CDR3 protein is CASRSNSYNSPLHF. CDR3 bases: TGTGCCAGCAGATCCAACTCCTATAATTCACCCCTCCACTTT.

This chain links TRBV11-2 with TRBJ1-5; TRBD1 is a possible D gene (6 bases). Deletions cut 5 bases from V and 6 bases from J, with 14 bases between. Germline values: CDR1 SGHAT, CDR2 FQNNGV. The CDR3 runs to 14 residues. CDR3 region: CASSLSGEGQPQHF. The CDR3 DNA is TGTGCCAGCAGCCTCTCAGGGGAAGGTCAGCCCCAGCATTTT. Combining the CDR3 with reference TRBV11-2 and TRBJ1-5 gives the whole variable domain EAGVAQSPRYKIIEKRQSVAFWCNPISGHATLYWYQQILGQGPKLLIQFQNNGVVDDSQLPKDRFSAERLKGVDSTLKIQPAKLEDSAVYLCASSLSGEGQPQHFGDGTRLSIL.

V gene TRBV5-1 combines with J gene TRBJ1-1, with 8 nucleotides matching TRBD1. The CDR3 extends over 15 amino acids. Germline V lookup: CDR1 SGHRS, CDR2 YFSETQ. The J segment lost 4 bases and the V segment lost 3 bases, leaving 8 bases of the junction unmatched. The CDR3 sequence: CASSSAGQGGTEAFF. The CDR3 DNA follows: TGCGCCAGCAGCTCCGCCGGACAGGGCGGCACTGAAGCTTTCTTT.

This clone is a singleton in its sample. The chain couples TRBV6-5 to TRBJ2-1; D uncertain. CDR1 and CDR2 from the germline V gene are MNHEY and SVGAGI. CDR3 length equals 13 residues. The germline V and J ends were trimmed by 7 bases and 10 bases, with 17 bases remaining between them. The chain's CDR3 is CASISYSVKEQFF. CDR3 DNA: TGTGCCAGCATTAGTTACAGCGTAAAAGAGCAGTTCTTC.

The CDR3 region has the DNA TGTGCCAGCAGCTCCACAGGGGAAAGCACGAACACCGGGGAGCTGTTTTTT. Amino acid sequence: CASSSTGESTNTGELFF. The chain links TRBV11-2 to TRBJ2-2; TRBD1 agrees at 7 bases. J gave up 0 bases and V 4 bases, and 8 bases lay outside the gene matches. Germline CDR1 reads SGHAT; CDR2 reads FQNNGV. The CDR3 spans 17 residues.

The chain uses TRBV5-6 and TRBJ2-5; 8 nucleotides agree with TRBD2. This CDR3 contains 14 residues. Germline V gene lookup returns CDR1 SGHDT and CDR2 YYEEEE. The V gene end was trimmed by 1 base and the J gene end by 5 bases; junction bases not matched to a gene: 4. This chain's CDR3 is CASSLLREDETQYF. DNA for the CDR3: TGTGCCAGCAGCTTGTTGCGGGAGGACGAGACCCAGTACTTC.

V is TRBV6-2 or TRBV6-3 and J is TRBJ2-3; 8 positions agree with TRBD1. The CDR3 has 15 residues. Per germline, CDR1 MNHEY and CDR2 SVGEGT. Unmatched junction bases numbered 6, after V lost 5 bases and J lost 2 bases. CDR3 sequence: CASSLGQGTTDTQYF. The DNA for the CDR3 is TGTGCCAGCAGTCTCGGACAGGGTACCACAGATACGCAGTATTTT.

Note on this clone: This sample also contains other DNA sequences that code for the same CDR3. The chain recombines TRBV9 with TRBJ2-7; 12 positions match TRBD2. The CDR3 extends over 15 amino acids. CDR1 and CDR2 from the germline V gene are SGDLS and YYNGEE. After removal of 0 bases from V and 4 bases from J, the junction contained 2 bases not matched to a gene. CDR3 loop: CASSVGTSGDYEQYF. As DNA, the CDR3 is TGTGCCAGCAGCGTAGGGACTAGCGGGGATTACGAGCAGTACTTC.

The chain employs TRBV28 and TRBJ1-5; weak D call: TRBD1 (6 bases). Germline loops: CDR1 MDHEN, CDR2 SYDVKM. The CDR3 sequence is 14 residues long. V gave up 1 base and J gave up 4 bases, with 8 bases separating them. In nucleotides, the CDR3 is TGTGCCAGCAGTTTATCCACAGGGAATCAGCCCCAGCATTTT. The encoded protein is CASSLSTGNQPQHF.

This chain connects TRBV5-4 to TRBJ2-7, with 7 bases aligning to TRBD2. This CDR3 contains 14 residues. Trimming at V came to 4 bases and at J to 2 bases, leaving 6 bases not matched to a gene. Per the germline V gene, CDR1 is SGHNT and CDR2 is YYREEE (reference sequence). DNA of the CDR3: TGTGCCAGCAGCCAAAGCGGGATTCCCTACGAGCAGTACTTC. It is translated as CASSQSGIPYEQYF.

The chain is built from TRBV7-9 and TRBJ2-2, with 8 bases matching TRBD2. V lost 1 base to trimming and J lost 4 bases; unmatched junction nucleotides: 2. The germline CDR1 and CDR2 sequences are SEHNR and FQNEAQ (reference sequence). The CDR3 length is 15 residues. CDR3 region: CASSLVAGRTGELFF. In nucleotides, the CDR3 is TGTGCCAGCAGCTTAGTAGCGGGGCGCACCGGGGAGCTGTTTTTT.